One sample yielded the 22 T cell receptor beta chains listed below, sequenced in a study of T cells in Graves' hyperthyroidism and ophthalmopathy. TCR beta CDR3 region amplification was performed from RNA transcripts. In the first-round RT-PCR of the TCR CDR3, the HTBI primer set was used. TCRdb re-called the multiplex PCR reads with MiXCR, one entry per CDR3 protein. The data contain about 510,000 distinct CDR3 sequences, roughly 45% of them singletons. Input material: peripheral blood or thyroid tissue (not recorded which). These receptors originate from an adult woman with Graves' disease, either hyperthyroidism or ophthalmopathy (not recorded which).

This chain links TRBV7-9 with TRBJ1-1; D ambiguous. V lost 5 bases to trimming and J lost 1 base, with 8 bases between them. Germline values: CDR1 SEHNR, CDR2 FQNEAQ (reference sequence). This CDR3 has 13 residues. The DNA for the CDR3 is TGTGCCAGCAGCGAACGGCGGAACACTGAAGCTTTCTTT. Translating it yields CASSERRNTEAFF.

In this sample, this clonotype turned up many times. The rearrangement joins TRBV29-1 to TRBJ2-5, with D perhaps TRBD1 (5 bases). Trimming pared 3 bases from V and 5 bases from J, leaving 10 bases between. The CDR3 totals 12 residues. Germline lookup yields CDR1 SQVTM and CDR2 ANQGSEA. The chain's CDR3 is CSVDQGLETQYF. The CDR3 coding sequence is TGCAGCGTTGATCAGGGTTTGGAGACCCAGTACTTC.

This clonotype was recorded many times. The V gene is TRBV29-1, the J gene TRBJ1-1; the D gene is possibly TRBD1 (6 bases). This CDR3 region has 14 residues. Looked up from germline, CDR1 is SQVTM and CDR2 is ANQGSEA. The germline V and J ends were trimmed by 2 bases and 1 base, with 11 bases remaining between them. As DNA, the CDR3 is TGCAGCGTTGAACTGGAGGGGGAGAACACTGAAGCTTTCTTT. Its translation: CSVELEGENTEAFF.

This chain joins TRBV7-9 and TRBJ2-5; 7 bases agree with TRBD1. V was clipped by 5 bases and J by 5 bases; unmatched bases: 17. The CDR3 extends over 17 amino acids. Germline CDR1 reads SEHNR; CDR2 reads FQNEAQ (reference sequence). The CDR3 sequence is CASSLTGVGASLETQYF. The DNA of the CDR3 is TGTGCCAGCAGCCTTACAGGGGTAGGGGCTAGCCTCGAGACCCAGTACTTC.

As regards this clonotype: One end of the junction fails to match germline, which may point to a read error. The rearrangement links TRBV5-1 to TRBJ1-1; D perhaps matches TRBD1 (6 bases). Per germline, CDR1 SGHRS and CDR2 YFSETQ. The CDR3 spans 13 residues. CDR3 in DNA: TGCGCCAGCAGCCTGGGGCGGGACACTGAAGCTCTCTTT. This sequence encodes CASSLGRDTEALF.

This clonotype was seen repeatedly, ten times or more. J is TRBJ2-7 and V is TRBV20-1; 9 bases are a match to TRBD2. V was pared by 6 bases and J by 5 bases, with 17 bases of the junction left unmatched. The CDR3 sequence is 16 residues long. In germline, CDR1 is DFQATT, CDR2 SNEGSKA (reference sequence). The CDR3 loop reads CSAKRVWREGGDEQYF. In DNA, the CDR3 is TGCAGTGCGAAAAGGGTCTGGCGGGAGGGCGGGGACGAGCAGTACTTC.

There are many counts of this clonotype. The V gene is TRBV5-6, the J gene TRBJ2-2, with D uncertain. V lost 4 bases, J lost 5 bases, and 3 bases lay in between. Germline lookup yields CDR1 SGHDT and CDR2 YYEEEE. This CDR3 contains 11 residues. The CDR3 reads CASSRTGELFF. In DNA, the CDR3 is TGTGCCAGCAGCCGAACCGGGGAGCTGTTTTTT.

The sample holds many counts of this clonotype. The chain couples TRBV7-9 to TRBJ1-1; 7 positions agree with TRBD1. V trimming: 4 bases; J trimming: 6 bases; junction bases outside the gene matches: 14. This CDR3 has 16 amino acids. Germline CDR1 is SEHNR and CDR2 is FQNEAQ (reference sequence). CDR3 in DNA: TGTGCCAGCAGCTCAGCATTCGGCAGGGGGGTCGCTGAAGCTTTCTTT. Its protein is CASSSAFGRGVAEAFF.

The chain employs TRBV25-1 and TRBJ1-4, with 9 positions matching TRBD1. The ends lost 4 bases at V and 3 bases at J; junction bases unmatched: 6. The germline V gene has CDR1 MGHDK and CDR2 SYGVNS. The CDR3 totals 16 residues. CDR3 coding DNA: TGTGCCAGCAGTGCACTCACAGGGGGCTCTAATGAAAAACTGTTTTTT. Translated, it gives CASSALTGGSNEKLFF.

The chain carries TRBV2 and TRBJ2-7; D unclear. Germline CDR1 reads SNHLY; CDR2 reads FYNNEI. CDR3 length: 12 amino acids. V gave up 4 bases and J gave up 0 bases, with 4 bases separating them. The chain's CDR3 is CASSVDSYEQYF. The CDR3 DNA follows: TGTGCCAGCAGTGTGGACTCCTACGAGCAGTACTTC.

The rearrangement links TRBV7-2 to TRBJ1-6; no firm D call. Trimming shortened V by 6 bases and J by 4 bases, and 10 bases separated the two germline ends. From germline, CDR1 is SGHTA and CDR2 FQGNSA. The CDR3 runs 14 residues. Here the CDR3 reads CASRPESYNSPLHF. CDR3 coding DNA: TGTGCCAGCAGGCCCGAGTCTTATAATTCACCCCTCCACTTT.

This clonotype has at least ten counts. The V call is TRBV2, the J call TRBJ1-1, with TRBD1 as a possible D gene (5 bases). Germline values: CDR1 SNHLY, CDR2 FYNNEI. The CDR3 extends over 15 amino acids. Trimming removed 3 bases from V and 6 bases from J, with 17 bases in between. CDR3 in DNA: TGTGCCAGCAGTGAGCAAAAGGTTGGGGGAGCTGAAGCTTTCTTT. Translating it yields CASSEQKVGGAEAFF.

The chain uses TRBV10-3 and TRBJ1-6, with 8 nucleotides matching TRBD1. V shed 10 bases, J shed 6 bases, and the junction held 11 bases outside the gene matches. CDR3 length: 15 amino acids. Per the germline V gene, CDR1 is ENHRY and CDR2 is SYGVKD. CDR3 loop: CASRSDRGSNSPLHF. Written as DNA, the CDR3 is TGTGCCAGCAGATCCGACAGGGGTTCTAATTCACCCCTCCACTTT.

This clonotype was counted ten times or more. The J gene is TRBJ2-5, the V gene TRBV20-1, with 8 bases identical to TRBD2. V lost 4 bases to trimming and J lost 5 bases; unmatched junction nucleotides: 15. From germline, CDR1 is DFQATT and CDR2 SNEGSKA (reference sequence). The CDR3 runs to 16 residues. The CDR3 loop is CSAKPHRTSPRETQYF. CDR3 in DNA: TGCAGTGCTAAGCCCCATCGGACTAGCCCAAGGGAGACCCAGTACTTC.

This chain links TRBV25-1 with TRBJ2-5; 11 nucleotides match TRBD1. The J segment lost 4 bases and the V segment lost 11 bases, leaving 12 bases of the junction unmatched. The CDR3 runs 15 residues. Germline CDR1 MGHDK, CDR2 SYGVNS. The CDR3 DNA is TGTGCCTCAGGGACAGGGGGTAGATTAGGAGAGACCCAGTACTTC. This encodes CASGTGGRLGETQYF.

The J gene is TRBJ2-5, the V gene TRBV7-3; TRBD2 is a possible D gene (5 bases). The J call may be wrong; the DNA end is better matched by TRBJ2-1. The germline CDR1 and CDR2 sequences are SGHTA and FQGTGA. The CDR3 consists of 16 residues. CDR3 protein: CASSLMGDLSYNEQFF. Written as DNA, the CDR3 is TGTGCCAGCAGCTTAATGGGAGACCTCTCCTACAATGAGCAGTTCTTC.

This clonotype was detected only a few times. As DNA, the CDR3 is TGTGCCAGCAGTCCCGGACACCCTTCTAGCCAGCCCCAGCATTTT. It yields the protein CASSPGHPSSQPQHF. The V and J genes are TRBV6-5 and TRBJ1-5, with TRBD1 as a possible D gene (5 bases). V was cut by 5 bases and J by 7 bases, with 18 bases left in between. CDR1 MNHEY and CDR2 SVGAGI come from the germline V gene. The CDR3 covers 15 residues.

CDR3 residues: CASSPSTGPSGSYEQYF. The CDR3 bases are TGTGCCAGCAGCCCCTCCACGGGGCCTAGCGGTTCATACGAGCAGTACTTC. This rearrangement joins TRBV7-6 to TRBJ2-7; TRBD2 matches at 7 bases. CDR1 is SGHVS, CDR2 FNYEAQ, per germline. V lost 5 bases, J lost 4 bases, and 17 bases stayed unmatched. CDR3 length equals 17 residues.

The table lists this clonotype with a count of one. V is TRBV7-6 and J is TRBJ2-1, with D maybe TRBD1 (6 bases). The germline V gene has CDR1 SGHVS and CDR2 FNYEAQ. V lost 1 base to trimming and J lost 0 bases, with 10 bases between them. CDR3 size: 16 residues. CDR3 sequence: CASSLGVGGSYNEQFF. The CDR3 nucleotides read TGTGCCAGCAGCTTAGGAGTAGGGGGCTCCTACAATGAGCAGTTCTTC. Full variable domain (missing parts from reference TRBV7-6 and TRBJ2-1): GAGVSQSPRYKVTKRGQDVALRCDPISGHVSLYWYRQALGQGPEFLTYFNYEAQQDKSGLPNDRFSAERPEGSISTLTIQRTEQRDSAMYRCASSLGVGGSYNEQFFGPGTRLTVL.

The CDR3 region is CASPLGGRNYGYTF. In DNA form, the CDR3 reads TGTGCCAGCCCTTTGGGGGGTCGGAACTATGGCTACACCTTC. J is TRBJ1-2 and V is TRBV11-2; TRBD1 might be the D (5 bases). Trimming took 8 bases from V and 2 from J, leaving 15 bases between them. Germline-derived CDR1 and CDR2 are SGHAT and FQNNGV. The CDR3 runs to 14 residues.

This clonotype showed up just a few times. The genes are TRBV15 and TRBJ1-1; no definite D call. Trimming cost V 0 bases and J 0 bases, with 5 bases left between them. Germline V gene lookup returns CDR1 LNHNV and CDR2 YYDKDF (reference sequence). This CDR3 has 14 residues. The CDR3 loop is CATSRDRLNTEAFF. The DNA for the CDR3 is TGTGCCACCAGCAGAGACAGGCTGAACACTGAAGCTTTCTTT.

J is TRBJ2-5 and V is TRBV15, with D possibly TRBD2 on 5 matching bases. Germline V gives CDR1 LNHNV, CDR2 YYDKDF (reference sequence). The CDR3 sequence is 15 residues long. Trimming shortened V by 3 bases and J by 5 bases, and 16 bases separated the two germline ends. CDR3 amino acids: CATSSQPGRGETQYF. The CDR3, as DNA: TGTGCCACCAGCAGTCAGCCGGGGAGAGGCGAGACCCAGTACTTC. Full variable domain (outside the CDR3, taken from reference TRBV15 and TRBJ2-5): DAMVIQNPRYQVTQFGKPVTLSCSQTLNHNVMYWYQQKSSQAPKLLFHYYDKDFNNEADTPDNFQSRRPNTSFCFLDIRSPGLGDTAMYLCATSSQPGRGETQYFGPGTRLLVL.